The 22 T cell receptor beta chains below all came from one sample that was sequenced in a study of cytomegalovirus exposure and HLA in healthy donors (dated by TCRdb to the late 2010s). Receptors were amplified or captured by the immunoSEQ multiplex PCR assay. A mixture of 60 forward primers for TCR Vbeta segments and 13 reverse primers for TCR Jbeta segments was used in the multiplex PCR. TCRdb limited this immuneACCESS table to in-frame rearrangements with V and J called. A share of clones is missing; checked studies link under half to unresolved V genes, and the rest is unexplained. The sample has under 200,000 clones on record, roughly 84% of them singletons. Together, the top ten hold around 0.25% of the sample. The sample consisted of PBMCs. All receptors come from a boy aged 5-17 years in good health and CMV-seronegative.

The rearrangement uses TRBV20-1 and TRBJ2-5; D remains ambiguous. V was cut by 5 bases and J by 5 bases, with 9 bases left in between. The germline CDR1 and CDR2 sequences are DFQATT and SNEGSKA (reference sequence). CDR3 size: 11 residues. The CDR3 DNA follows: TGCAGTGCTCCAATACTGGAGACCCAGTACTTC. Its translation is CSAPILETQYF.

In nucleotides, the CDR3 is TGTGCCAGCTCACAAAGTCTCGGCGGGGGCAATGAGCAGTTCTTC. Amino acid sequence: CASSQSLGGGNEQFF. This chain joins TRBV18 and TRBJ2-1, with 7 bases aligning to TRBD2. The trim removed 4 bases at V and 6 bases at J, leaving 9 bases unmatched. The CDR3 consists of 15 residues. The germline CDR1 and CDR2 sequences are KGHSH and LQKENI.

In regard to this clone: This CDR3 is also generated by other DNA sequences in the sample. CDR3 protein: CSARDRETQYF. CDR3 nucleotide sequence: TGCAGTGCTAGAGACAGGGAGACCCAGTACTTC. The gene calls are TRBV20-1 and TRBJ2-5, with D uncertain. This CDR3 has 11 amino acids. Germline CDR1 and CDR2: DFQATT and SNEGSKA (reference sequence). Trimming left V 0 bases short and J 5 bases short, with 4 bases between.

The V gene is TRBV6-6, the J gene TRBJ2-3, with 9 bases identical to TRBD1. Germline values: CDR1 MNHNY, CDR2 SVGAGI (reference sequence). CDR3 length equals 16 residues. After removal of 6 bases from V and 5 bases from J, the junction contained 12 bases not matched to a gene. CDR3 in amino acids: CASRSSRDREGDTQYF. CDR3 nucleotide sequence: TGTGCCAGCAGATCGTCTAGGGACAGGGAAGGAGATACGCAGTATTTT.

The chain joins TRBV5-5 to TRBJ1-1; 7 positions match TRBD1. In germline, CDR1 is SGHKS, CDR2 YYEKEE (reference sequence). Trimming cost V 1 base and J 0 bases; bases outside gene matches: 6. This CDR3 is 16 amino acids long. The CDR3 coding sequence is TGTGCCAGCAGCTTGAGGGGGCCGGTTATGAACACTGAAGCTTTCTTT. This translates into CASSLRGPVMNTEAFF.

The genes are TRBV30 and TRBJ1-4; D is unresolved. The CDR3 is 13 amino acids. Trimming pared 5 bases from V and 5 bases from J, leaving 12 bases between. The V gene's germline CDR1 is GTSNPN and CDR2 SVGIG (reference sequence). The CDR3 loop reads CAWSMAGNEKLFF. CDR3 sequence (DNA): TGTGCCTGGTCAATGGCGGGAAATGAAAAACTGTTTTTT.

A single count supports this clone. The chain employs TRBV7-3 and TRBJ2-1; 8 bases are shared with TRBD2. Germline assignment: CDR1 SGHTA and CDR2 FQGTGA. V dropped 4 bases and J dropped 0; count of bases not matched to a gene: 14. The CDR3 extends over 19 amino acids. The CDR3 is CASSSGGGGALSSYNEQFF. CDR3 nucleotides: TGTGCCAGCAGCTCCGGGGGGGGTGGGGCCCTTTCCTCCTACAATGAGCAGTTCTTC.

The CDR3 DNA sequence: TGTGCCTGGGGAGGGATCCACGAGCAGTACTTC. Residues: CAWGGIHEQYF. This chain connects TRBV30 to TRBJ2-7; D is perhaps TRBD2 (6 bases). The V gene lost 5 bases and the J gene lost 5 bases, with 10 bases spanning the gap. The CDR3 sequence is 11 residues long. Germline V lookup: CDR1 GTSNPN, CDR2 SVGIG (reference sequence).

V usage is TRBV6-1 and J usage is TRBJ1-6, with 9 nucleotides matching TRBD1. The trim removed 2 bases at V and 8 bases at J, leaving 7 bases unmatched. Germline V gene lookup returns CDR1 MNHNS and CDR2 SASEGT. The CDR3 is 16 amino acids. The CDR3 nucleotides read TGTGCCAGCAGTGAACCATCCCGGGACAGGGATTCACCCCTCCACTTT. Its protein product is CASSEPSRDRDSPLHF.

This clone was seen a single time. The CDR3 reads CASSLRGSTDTQYF. The CDR3 nucleotides are TGTGCCAGCAGCTTGCGGGGTAGCACAGATACGCAGTATTTT. This chain uses TRBV7-6 with TRBJ2-3, with D perhaps TRBD2 (6 bases). The CDR3 is made up of 14 amino acids. V lost 3 bases, J lost 0 bases, and 7 bases lay in between. The germline gives CDR1 SGHVS, CDR2 FNYEAQ.

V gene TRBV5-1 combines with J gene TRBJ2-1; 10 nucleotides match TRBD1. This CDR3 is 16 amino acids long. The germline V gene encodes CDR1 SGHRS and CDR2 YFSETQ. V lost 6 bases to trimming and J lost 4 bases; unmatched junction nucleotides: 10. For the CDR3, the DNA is TGCGCCAGCAACAACCGGGACAGGGGATATTACAATGAGCAGTTCTTC. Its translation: CASNNRDRGYYNEQFF.

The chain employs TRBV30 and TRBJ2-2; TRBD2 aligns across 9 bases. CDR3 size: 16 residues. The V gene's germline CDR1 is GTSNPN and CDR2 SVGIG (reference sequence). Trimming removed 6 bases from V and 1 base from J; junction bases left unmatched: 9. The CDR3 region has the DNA TGTGCCTGCGGGGGGCGGGAGGGTGGGAACACCGGGGAGCTGTTTTTT. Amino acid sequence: CACGGREGGNTGELFF.

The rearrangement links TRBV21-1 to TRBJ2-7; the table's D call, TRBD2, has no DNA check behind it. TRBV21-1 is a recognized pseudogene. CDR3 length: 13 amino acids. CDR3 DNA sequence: TGTGCCAGCAGGGGGGGGGAGCGACTCGAGCAGTACTTC. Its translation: CASRGGERLEQYF.

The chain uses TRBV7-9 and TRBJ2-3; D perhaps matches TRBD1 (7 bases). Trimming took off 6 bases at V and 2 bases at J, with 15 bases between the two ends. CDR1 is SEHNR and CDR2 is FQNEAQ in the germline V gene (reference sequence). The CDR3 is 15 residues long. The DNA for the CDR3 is TGTGCCAGCAGGGCCCAGGGGGGCTTCACAGATACGCAGTATTTT. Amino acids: CASRAQGGFTDTQYF.

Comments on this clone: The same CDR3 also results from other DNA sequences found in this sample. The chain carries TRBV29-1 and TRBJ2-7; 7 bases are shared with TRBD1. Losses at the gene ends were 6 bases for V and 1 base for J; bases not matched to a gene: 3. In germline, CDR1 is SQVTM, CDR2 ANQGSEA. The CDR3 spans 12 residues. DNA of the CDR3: TGCAGCGTAGAGGGACAGTCCTACGAGCAGTACTTC. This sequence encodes CSVEGQSYEQYF.

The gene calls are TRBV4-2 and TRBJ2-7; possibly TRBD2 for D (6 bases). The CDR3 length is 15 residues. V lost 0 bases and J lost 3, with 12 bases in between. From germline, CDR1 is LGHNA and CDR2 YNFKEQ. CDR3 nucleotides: TGTGCCAGCAGCCAAGATCGGCAGGGAGGCTACGAGCAGTACTTC. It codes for CASSQDRQGGYEQYF.

In DNA, the CDR3 is TGTGCCAGCCGTGGGCCTCCTGGAAACACCATATATTTT. This encodes CASRGPPGNTIYF. V is TRBV9 and J is TRBJ1-3; D gene unclear. Deletions cut 7 bases from V and 2 bases from J, with 10 bases between. The CDR3 extends over 13 amino acids. Germline values: CDR1 SGDLS, CDR2 YYNGEE.

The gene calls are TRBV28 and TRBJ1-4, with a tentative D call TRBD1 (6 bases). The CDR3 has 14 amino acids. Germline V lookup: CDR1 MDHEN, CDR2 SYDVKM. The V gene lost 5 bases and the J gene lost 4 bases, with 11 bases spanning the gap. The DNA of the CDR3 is TGTGCCAGCAGTCAAGGGGGTCTTAATGAAAAACTGTTTTTT. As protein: CASSQGGLNEKLFF.

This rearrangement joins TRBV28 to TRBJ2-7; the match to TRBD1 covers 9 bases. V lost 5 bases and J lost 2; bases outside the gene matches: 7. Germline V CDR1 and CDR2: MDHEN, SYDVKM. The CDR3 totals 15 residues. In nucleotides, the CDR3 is TGTGCCAGCAGTCCCGGGACAGGGTTTCCCTACGAGCAGTACTTC. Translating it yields CASSPGTGFPYEQYF.

The CDR3 spells CASSFNRLRYEQYF. DNA for the CDR3: TGTGCCAGCAGTTTTAACAGGCTTAGATACGAGCAGTACTTC. The chain has TRBV7-9 and TRBJ2-7; possible D gene TRBD1, 5 bases. The CDR3 totals 14 residues. Germline loops: CDR1 SEHNR, CDR2 FQNEAQ (reference sequence). The V gene lost 6 bases and the J gene lost 4 bases, with 16 bases spanning the gap.

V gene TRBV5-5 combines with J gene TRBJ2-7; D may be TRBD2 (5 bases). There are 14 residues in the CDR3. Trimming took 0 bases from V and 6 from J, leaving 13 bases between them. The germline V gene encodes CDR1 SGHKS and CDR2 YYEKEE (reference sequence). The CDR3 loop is CASSLGPGIGEQYF. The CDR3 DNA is TGTGCCAGCAGCTTGGGTCCGGGGATAGGCGAGCAGTACTTC.

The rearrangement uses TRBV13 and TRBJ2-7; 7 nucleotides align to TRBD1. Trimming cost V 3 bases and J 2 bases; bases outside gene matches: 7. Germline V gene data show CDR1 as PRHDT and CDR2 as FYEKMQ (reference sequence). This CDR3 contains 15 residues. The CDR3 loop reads CASSFSGTATYEQYF. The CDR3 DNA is TGTGCCAGCAGCTTTTCCGGGACAGCGACCTACGAGCAGTACTTC. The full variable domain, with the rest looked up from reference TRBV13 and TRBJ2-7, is AAGVIQSPRHLIKEKRETATLKCYPIPRHDTVYWYQQGPGQDPQFLISFYEKMQSDKGSIPDRFSAQQFSDYHSELNMSSLELGDSALYFCASSFSGTATYEQYFGPGTRLTVT.